The source of this T cell receptor (beta chain) is a study of T-cell memory formation after mild COVID-19. At the level of the study: Largely, the TCR clusters proved donor specific.

A note on this clonotype: The antigen is undetermined.

The CDR3 contains 14 residues. The ends were cut back, 3 bases at V and 5 bases at J, with 13 bases in the middle. Germline CDR1 reads LNHDA; CDR2 reads SQIVND (reference sequence). General study results and limits: Clones contracting day 15 to 85 were balanced CD4/CD8; later expanders leaned CD4+.

TCRdb re-derived calls from the 5' RACE reads in MiXCR, one entry per CDR3 protein. The data show 540,000 or so distinct CDR3 sequences, about a fifth seen once. This TCR was recovered from an adult woman who had mild COVID-19 (a few samples of this study predate the infection). Cell type and time point are not known. Material for sequencing was PBMCs or a T cell subset sorted from them (not recorded which). The chain recombines TRBV19 with TRBJ2-5; D remains ambiguous. The CDR3 nucleotides read TGTGCCAGTAGTATTATAGAAATGTCGGAGACCCAGTACTTC. It codes for CASSIIEMSETQYF.